This T cell receptor beta chain derives from a study of identical twins. This clonotype occurred many times. Germline lookup yields CDR1 LGHNA and CDR2 YNFKEQ. Trimming left V 0 bases short and J 2 bases short, with 9 bases between. CDR3 length: 15 amino acids. TCRdb re-derived calls from the 5' RACE reads in MiXCR, one entry per CDR3 protein. The sample records approximately 700,000 distinct CDR3 sequences, around 6% being singletons. Donors were all healthy Caucasians. V is TRBV4-2 and J is TRBJ2-3; D is tentatively TRBD1 or TRBD2 (5 bases each). The clonotype originates from a man in his late teens or twenties in good health. The sample consisted of naive T cells sorted from blood. The CDR3 protein is CASSQDGTTTDTQYF. The CDR3, as DNA: TGTGCCAGCAGCCAAGATGGGACCACCACAGATACGCAGTATTTT.